This T cell receptor beta chain is from a study of T cells in Graves' hyperthyroidism and ophthalmopathy. Study-wide findings and caveats: The model predicted ophthalmopathy a median around six months before onset.

Amplified TCR beta CDR3 regions came from RNA transcripts. In the first-round RT-PCR of the TCR CDR3, the HTBI primer set was used. TCRdb reanalysed the multiplex PCR reads using MiXCR and keeps one entry per CDR3 protein. The sample carries about 570,000 distinct CDR3 sequences, 40% to 55% recorded once. This CDR3 is built from 13 residues. The V end was cut by 5 bases, the J end by 4 bases, with 9 bases between. CDR1 is SGHTA and CDR2 is FQGNSA in the germline V gene. This clonotype has at least ten counts. Its antigen is undetermined. Clinical symptoms, serum thyroxine, TRAb, thyroid ultrasound and orbital computed tomography informed diagnoses.

This chain links TRBV7-2 with TRBJ1-3, with a weak D call TRBD1 (6 bases). Material for sequencing was peripheral blood or thyroid tissue (not recorded which). The sequence came from an adult woman with Graves' disease, either hyperthyroidism or ophthalmopathy (not recorded which). The CDR3 DNA reads as TGTGCCAGCAGCACGGACAGAGGAAACACCATATATTTT. Protein sequence: CASSTDRGNTIYF.